This TCR beta chain was recorded in a study of blood T cell repertoires in COVID-19. Sequencing was performed with immunoSEQ multiplex PCR; in TCRdb, only in-frame clones are kept and a portion is missing. Here the sample spans around 50,000 clones, roughly 82% being singletons. This CDR3 has 15 residues. V trimming: 4 bases; J trimming: 11 bases; junction bases outside the gene matches: 12. CDR1 is SGHNT and CDR2 is YENEEA in the germline V gene. This clonotype was obtained from an older woman with acute or convalescent COVID-19. This chain connects TRBV11-3 to TRBJ2-1, with 9 nucleotides matching TRBD1. Sequencing was done on a sample of peripheral blood. CDR3 in amino acids: CASSSQGAIPQKQFF. The CDR3 region has the DNA TGTGCCAGCAGCTCACAGGGGGCTATTCCTCAGAAGCAGTTCTTC. Supplemented by reference TRBV11-3 and TRBJ2-1, the full variable domain reads EAGVVQSPRYKIIEKKQPVAFWCNPISGHNTLYWYLQNLGQGPELLIRYENEEAVDDSQLPKDRFSAERLKGVDSTLKIQPAELGDSAVYLCASSSQGAIPQKQFFGPGTRLTVL.